Reported below is one T cell receptor (beta chain). Between the trimmed V and J ends, which lost 3 bases and 3 bases, there was a span of 9 bases. Germline lookup yields CDR1 KGHSH and CDR2 LQKENI. The CDR3 totals 14 residues. This sample is part of a study of T-cell reconstitution after alpha-beta-depleted transplantation in children. The TCRbeta library was prepared with unique molecular identifiers. TCRdb re-derived calls from the PCR reads in MiXCR, one entry per CDR3 protein. The table lists around 450,000 distinct CDR3 sequences, about 17% of them singletons. This sequence was found in a boy under three years old who had a stem cell transplant for Wiskott-Aldrich syndrome, so the T cells may come from the graft donor. The material sequenced was PBMCs, mostly from graft donor cells, taken 360 days after TCRalphabeta/CD19-depleted stem cell transplant. This chain connects TRBV18 to TRBJ1-5; no reliable D call. CDR3 DNA sequence: TGTGCCAGCTCACCGAGTGGTCACAATCAGCCCCAGCATTTT. It translates to CASSPSGHNQPQHF.